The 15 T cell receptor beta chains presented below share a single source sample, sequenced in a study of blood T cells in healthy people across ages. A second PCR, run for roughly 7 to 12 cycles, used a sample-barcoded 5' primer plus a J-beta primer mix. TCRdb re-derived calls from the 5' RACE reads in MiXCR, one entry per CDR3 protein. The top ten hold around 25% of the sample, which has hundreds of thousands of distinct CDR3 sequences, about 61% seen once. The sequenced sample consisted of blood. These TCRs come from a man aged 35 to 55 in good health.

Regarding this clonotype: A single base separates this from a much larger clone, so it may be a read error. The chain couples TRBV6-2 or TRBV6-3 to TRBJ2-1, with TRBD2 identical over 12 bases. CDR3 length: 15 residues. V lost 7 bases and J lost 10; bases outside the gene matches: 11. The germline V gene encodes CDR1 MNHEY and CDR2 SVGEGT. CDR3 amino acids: CASTLLAGGPHEQFF. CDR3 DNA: TGTGCCAGCACTCTCCTAGCGGGAGGGCCCCACGAGCAGTTCTTC.

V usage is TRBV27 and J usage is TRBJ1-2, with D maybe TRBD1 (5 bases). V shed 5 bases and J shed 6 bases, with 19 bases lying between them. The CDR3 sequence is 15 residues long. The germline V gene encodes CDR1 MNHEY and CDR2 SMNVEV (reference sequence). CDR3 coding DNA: TGTGCCAGCAGTCCCCGGCGGGGGGACCGCCATGGCTACACCTTC. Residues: CASSPRRGDRHGYTF.

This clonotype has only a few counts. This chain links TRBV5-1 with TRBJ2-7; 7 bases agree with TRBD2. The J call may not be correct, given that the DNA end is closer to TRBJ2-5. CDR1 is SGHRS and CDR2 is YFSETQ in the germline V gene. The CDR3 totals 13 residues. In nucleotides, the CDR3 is TGCGCCAGCAGCTCCGGACTAGGGGAGACCCAGTACTTC. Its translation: CASSSGLGETQYF.

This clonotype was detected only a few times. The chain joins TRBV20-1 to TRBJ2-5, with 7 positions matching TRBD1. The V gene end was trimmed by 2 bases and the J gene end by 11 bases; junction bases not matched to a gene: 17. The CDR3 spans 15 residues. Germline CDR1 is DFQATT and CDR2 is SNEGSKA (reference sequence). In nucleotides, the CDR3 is TGCAGTGCTAGACCATATGAGAAGCCAGGGGGTGAGCAGTACTTC. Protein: CSARPYEKPGGEQYF.

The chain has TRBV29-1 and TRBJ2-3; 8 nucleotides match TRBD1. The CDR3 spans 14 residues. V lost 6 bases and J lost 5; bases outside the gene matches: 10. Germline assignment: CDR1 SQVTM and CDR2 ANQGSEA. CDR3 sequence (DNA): TGCAGCGTACCTGACAGGGGATTTGGAGATACGCAGTATTTT. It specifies CSVPDRGFGDTQYF.

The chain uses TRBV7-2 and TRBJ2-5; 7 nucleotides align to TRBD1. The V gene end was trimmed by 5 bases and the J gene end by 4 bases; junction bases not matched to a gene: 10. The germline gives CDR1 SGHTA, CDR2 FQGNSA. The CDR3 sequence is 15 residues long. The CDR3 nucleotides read TGTGCCAGCAGCCAACTACAGGGGAATAGAGAGACCCAGTACTTC. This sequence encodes CASSQLQGNRETQYF.

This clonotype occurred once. CDR3 amino acids: CASSPRDFSSYEQYF. As DNA, the CDR3 is TGTGCCAGCAGCCCCCGGGACTTTAGCTCCTACGAGCAGTACTTC. The chain recombines TRBV7-2 with TRBJ2-7, with D tentatively TRBD2 (6 bases). Germline V CDR1 and CDR2: SGHTA, FQGNSA. V was cut by 5 bases and J by 0 bases, with 14 bases left in between. CDR3 length: 15 residues. The variable domain in full, with the rest retrieved from reference TRBV7-2 and TRBJ2-7, is GAGVSQSPSNKVTEKGKDVELRCDPISGHTALYWYRQSLGQGLEFLIYFQGNSAPDKSGLPSDRFSAERTGGSVSTLTIQRTQQEDSAVYLCASSPRDFSSYEQYFGPGTRLTVT.

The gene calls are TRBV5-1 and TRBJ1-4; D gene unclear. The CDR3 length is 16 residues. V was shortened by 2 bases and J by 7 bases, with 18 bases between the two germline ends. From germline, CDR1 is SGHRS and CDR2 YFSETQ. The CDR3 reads CASSFEPGRRGEKLFF. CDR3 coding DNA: TGCGCCAGCAGCTTCGAGCCCGGACGGCGGGGTGAAAAACTGTTTTTT.

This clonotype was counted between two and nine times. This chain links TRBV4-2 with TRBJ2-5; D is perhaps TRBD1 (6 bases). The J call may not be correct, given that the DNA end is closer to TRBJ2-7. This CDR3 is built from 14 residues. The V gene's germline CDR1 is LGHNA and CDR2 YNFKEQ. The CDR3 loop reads CASSRNSGASEQYF. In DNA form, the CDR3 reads TGTGCCAGCAGCCGAAATTCAGGGGCATCCGAGCAGTACTTC.

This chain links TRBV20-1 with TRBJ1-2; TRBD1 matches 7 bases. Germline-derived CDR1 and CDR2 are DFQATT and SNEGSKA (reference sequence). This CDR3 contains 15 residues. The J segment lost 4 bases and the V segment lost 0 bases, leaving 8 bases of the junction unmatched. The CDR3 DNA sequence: TGCAGTGCTAGAGAGGCTTGGACAGGAGTCTATGGCTACACCTTC. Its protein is CSAREAWTGVYGYTF.

CDR3: CASRRDSPNQPQHF. The CDR3 DNA sequence: TGCGCCAGCAGGCGAGACAGCCCCAATCAGCCCCAGCATTTT. This sequence joins TRBV5-1 and TRBJ1-5; maybe TRBD1 (5 bases). The germline V gene has CDR1 SGHRS and CDR2 YFSETQ. The CDR3 sequence is 14 residues long. V was pared by 5 bases and J by 3 bases, with 12 bases between.

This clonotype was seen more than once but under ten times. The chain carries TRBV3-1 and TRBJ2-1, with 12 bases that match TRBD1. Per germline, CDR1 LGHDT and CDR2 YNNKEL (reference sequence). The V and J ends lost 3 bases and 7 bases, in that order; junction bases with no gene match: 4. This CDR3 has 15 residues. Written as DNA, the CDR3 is TGTGCCAGCAGCCATGGGACAGGGGGCTTGAATGAGCAGTTCTTC. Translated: CASSHGTGGLNEQFF.

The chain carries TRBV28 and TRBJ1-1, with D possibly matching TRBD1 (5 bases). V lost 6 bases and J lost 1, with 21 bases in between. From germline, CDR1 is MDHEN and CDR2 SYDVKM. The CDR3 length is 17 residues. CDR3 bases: TGTGCCAGCAGCGTCCTCAACCCGGGGCAGCCGAACACTGAAGCTTTCTTT. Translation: CASSVLNPGQPNTEAFF.

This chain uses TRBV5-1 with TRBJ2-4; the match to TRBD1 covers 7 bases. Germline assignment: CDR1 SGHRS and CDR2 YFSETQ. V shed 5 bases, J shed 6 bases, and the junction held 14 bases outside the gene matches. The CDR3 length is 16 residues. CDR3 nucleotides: TGCGCCAGCAGACCTAAACTAGGGGGCTTCAGAAACATTCAGTACTTC. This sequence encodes CASRPKLGGFRNIQYF.

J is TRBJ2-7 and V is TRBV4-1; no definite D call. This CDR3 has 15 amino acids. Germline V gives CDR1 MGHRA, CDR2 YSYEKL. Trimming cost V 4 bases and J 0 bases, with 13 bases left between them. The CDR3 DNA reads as TGCGCCAGCAGCCCGTGGCCCAGGAGCTCCTACGAGCAGTACTTC. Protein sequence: CASSPWPRSSYEQYF.